Presented here are 5 T cell receptor beta chains from one specimen sequenced in a study of T-cell reconstitution after alpha-beta-depleted transplantation in children. This sample's TCRbeta library carried unique molecular identifier barcodes. TCRdb called the PCR reads again in MiXCR, with one record for every CDR3 protein. The sample consists of approximately 630,000 distinct CDR3 sequences, about 12% of them appearing once. Sequenced material: PBMCs, taken before TCRalphabeta/CD19-depleted stem cell transplant. The receptors here all came from a girl aged 2-10 years with congenital amegakaryocytic thrombocytopenia, due to receive a stem cell transplant.

This chain joins TRBV6-4 and TRBJ2-3; 9 bases are a match to TRBD1. Germline CDR1 MRHNA, CDR2 SNTAGT. Unmatched junction bases numbered 10, after V lost 3 bases and J lost 9 bases. This CDR3 is 15 amino acids long. CDR3 sequence (DNA): TGTGCCAGCAGTGAGGAGGGACAGGGTAGACGGACGCAGTATTTT. Protein: CASSEEGQGRRTQYF.

This clonotype was recorded at least ten times. The gene calls are TRBV4-1 and TRBJ2-1, with 8 bases lining up with TRBD2. Germline V gene sequence: CDR1 MGHRA, CDR2 YSYEKL. CDR3 size: 16 residues. Trimming took 1 base from V and 6 from J; bases not matched to a gene: 8. CDR3 sequence: CASSQVSSGRINEQFF. CDR3 sequence (DNA): TGCGCCAGCAGCCAAGTGAGCAGCGGGAGAATCAATGAGCAGTTCTTC.

This clonotype was observed at least ten times. The chain couples TRBV7-8 to TRBJ2-7; the D gene is possibly TRBD1 (6 bases). This CDR3 has 14 residues. The V end lost 6 bases, the J end lost 2 bases, and 14 bases lay between the germline ends. CDR1 is SGHVS and CDR2 is FQNEAQ in the germline V gene. The CDR3 DNA reads TGTGCCAGCAGTTCAGGGACATACACCTACGAGCAGTACTTC. As protein: CASSSGTYTYEQYF.

V is TRBV5-1 and J is TRBJ2-1, with D hard to call. Germline CDR1 is SGHRS and CDR2 is YFSETQ. Trimming took off 0 bases at V and 4 bases at J, with 14 bases between the two ends. The CDR3 consists of 16 residues. This chain's CDR3 is CASSLAAEWGYNEQFF. The CDR3, as DNA: TGCGCCAGCAGCTTGGCCGCGGAGTGGGGTTACAATGAGCAGTTCTTC.

This clonotype showed up many times. This sequence joins TRBV6-5 and TRBJ2-3; D is unclear. With 0 bases removed from V and 0 bases from J, the gap between germline ends came to 4 bases. This CDR3 region has 14 residues. Germline lookup yields CDR1 MNHEY and CDR2 SVGAGI. CDR3 DNA sequence: TGTGCCAGCAGTTACTCGCCTAGCACAGATACGCAGTATTTT. Amino acids: CASSYSPSTDTQYF.